Below, 17 T cell receptor beta chains from the same sample are listed, as sequenced in a study of tissue T cells after allogeneic stem cell transplantation. TCRdb keeps only in-frame clones here, not all; method: immunoSEQ multiplex PCR. Among around 10,000 clones listed, 45% were seen once. Time point denoted: mouse harvest day 7 after allogeneic transplant. Each mouse received 10^7 T-cell-depleted marrow cells plus 10^6 splenic CD5+ T cells by tail vein. The sequenced sample was gut tissue. These receptors all stem from a female BALB/c mouse given C57BL/6 T cells with graft-versus-host disease after an allogeneic hematopoietic cell transplant.

Notes on this clone: Gene and germline names: mouse. Read coverage stops 1 residue before the CDR3 terminus; the germline J gene supplies the remainder. This chain joins TRBV16 and TRBJ2-5, with D perhaps matching TRBD1 (5 bases). The V end lost 6 bases, the J end lost 0 bases, and 10 bases lay between the germline ends. CDR1 is SGHSA and CDR2 is FRNQAP in the germline V gene. The length of the CDR3 is 14 residues. The CDR3 loop is CASSRTINQDTQYF. The part of the CDR3 DNA that was read is TGTGCAAGCAGTAGGACAATTAACCAAGACACCCAGTAC.

This clone is medium-sized (0.01 to 0.1%). Each gene name is a mouse one. Read coverage stops 1 residue before the CDR3 terminus; the germline J gene supplies the remainder. The chain is built from TRBV26 and TRBJ2-7; 10 bases align to TRBD1. V shed 4 bases and J 3 bases; nucleotides not matched to a gene: 0. Per germline, CDR1 KGHPV and CDR2 FQNQEV (reference sequence). The CDR3 spans 13 residues. The covered CDR3 bases are TGTGCCAGCAGTCGGGACAGGGGCTATGAACAGTAC. Protein product: CASSRDRGYEQY. The CDR3 reads in full as CASSRDRGYEQYF.

This clone has a single count. Gene names and germline refer to mouse. The missing CDR3 end, 1 residue past where the read stops, is filled in from the germline J gene. This sequence joins TRBV4 and TRBJ2-4, with 11 nucleotides matching TRBD2. There are 16 residues in the CDR3. Germline values: CDR1 LGHDT, CDR2 YNNKQL (reference sequence). The junction had 4 bases not matched to a gene; V was cut back by 5 bases and J by 0 bases. CDR3: CASSRTGGTSQNTLYF. The sequenced CDR3 bases are TGTGCCAGCAGCAGGACTGGGGGGACTAGTCAAAACACCTTGTAC.

Concerning this clone itself: Genes and germline come from the mouse. The read gets to within 1 residue of the CDR3 end, and the germline J gene fills in the rest. The V gene is TRBV26, the J gene TRBJ2-3; D remains unclear. This CDR3 is 14 amino acids long. Germline V gene data show CDR1 as KGHPV and CDR2 as FQNQEV (reference sequence). The germline V and J ends were trimmed by 2 bases and 0 bases, with 6 bases remaining between them. CDR3 sequence: CASSLETSAETLYF. The part of the CDR3 DNA that was read is TGTGCCAGCAGTCTGGAAACTAGTGCAGAAACGCTGTAT. Filled out from reference TRBV26 and TRBJ2-3, the complete variable domain reads NSKVIQTPRYLVKGQGQKAKMRCIPEKGHPVVFWYQQNKNNEFKFLINFQNQEVLQQIDMTEKRFSAECPSNSPCSLEIQSSEAGDSALYLCASSLETSAETLYFGSGTRLTVL.

Remarks on this clone: Gene names denote mouse genes. The read terminates 1 residue ahead of where the CDR3 ends, so the germline J gene completes it. The V and J genes are TRBV12-1 and TRBJ2-5; 8 nucleotides match TRBD1. J was trimmed by 6 bases and V by 2 bases; bases with no gene match: 6. CDR1 and CDR2 (germline): SGHSN, HYEKVE. The CDR3 totals 14 residues. The sequenced CDR3 bases are TGTGCCAGCTCTCCCGGACAGGGATGGGACACCCAGTAC. It codes for CASSPGQGWDTQY. The complete CDR3 sequence is CASSPGQGWDTQYF.

As for this clone: Mouse gene names apply. The CDR3: CSSSRQTNSDYTF. The covered CDR3 bases are TGCTCCAGCAGTCGCCAAACAAACTCCGACTACACC. V and J are TRBV23 and TRBJ1-2. The read gets to within 1 residue of the CDR3 end, and the germline J gene fills in the rest. The CDR3 has 13 amino acids. Germline values: CDR1 KGHTA, CDR2 FQNQQP.

Turning to this clone: The genes are named according to mouse. The read gets to within 1 residue of the CDR3 end, and the germline J gene fills in the rest. The genes are TRBV3 and TRBJ2-7, with 10 bases that match TRBD2. J lost 3 bases, V lost 3 bases, and 2 bases had no gene match. This CDR3 region has 14 residues. CDR1 is SNHLY, CDR2 FYNGKV, per germline (reference sequence). The covered CDR3 bases are TGTGCCAGCAGCTTCGGACTGGGGGTCTATGAACAGTAC. Its protein product is CASSFGLGVYEQY. The complete CDR3 protein is CASSFGLGVYEQYF.

To note about this clone: Germline and genes here are mouse. The read finishes 1 residue shy of the CDR3 end, and the germline J gene is used to complete it. The chain employs TRBV20 and TRBJ2-1; D could derive from TRBD1 or TRBD2 (5 bases each). Trimming stripped 0 bases from V and 5 bases from J, with 11 bases between. Per germline, CDR1 GFQATS and CDR2 STVNSAI. The CDR3 consists of 14 residues. The CDR3 here is CGAREGARDAEQFF. The part of the CDR3 DNA that was read is TGTGGTGCTAGGGAAGGGGCGCGGGATGCTGAGCAGTTC.

This clone is termed large. Mouse names are used for the genes. The CDR3 goes on 1 residue after the read ends, and that part is filled in from the germline J gene. The rearrangement joins TRBV4 to TRBJ2-7; 13 bases line up with TRBD2. The CDR3 spans 14 residues. Germline V lookup: CDR1 LGHDT, CDR2 YNNKQL (reference sequence). The V segment lost 4 bases and the J segment 5 bases; nucleotides outside the gene matches: 2. CDR3 bases read: TGTGCCAGCAGCTCCGGGACTGGGGGGGATGAACAGTAC. Residues: CASSSGTGGDEQY. The full CDR3 reads CASSSGTGGDEQYF.

About this clone itself: Mouse gene names and germline throughout. The sequenced fragment ends 1 residue before the CDR3 boundary, so the rest is inferred from the germline J gene. The rearrangement joins TRBV24 to TRBJ1-6, with D possibly being TRBD1 (6 bases). TRBJ1-6 is marked as an open reading frame, function uncertain. The CDR3 loop spans 16 amino acids. The germline CDR1 and CDR2 sequences are KGHTA and FRNEEI. V lost 1 base and J 5 bases, leaving 12 bases between the germline ends. CDR3 sequence: CASSLSHTGNNSPLYF. The DNA read from the CDR3 is TGTGCCAGCAGTCTGTCACACACAGGGAATAATTCGCCCCTCTAC.

As regards this clone: Mouse gene names apply. The read falls 1 residue short of the CDR3 end, and the missing part is taken from the germline J gene. The chain couples TRBV12-1 to TRBJ2-5; D remains unclear. The CDR3 consists of 13 residues. V shed 3 bases and J shed 0 bases, with 6 bases lying between them. Germline V gene lookup returns CDR1 SGHSN and CDR2 HYEKVE. The CDR3 reads CASSGINQDTQYF. The sequenced CDR3 bases are TGTGCCAGCTCTGGGATTAACCAAGACACCCAGTAC.

As for this clone: Mouse germline and gene names are used. The read finishes 1 residue shy of the CDR3 end, and the germline J gene is used to complete it. The chain is built from TRBV26 and TRBJ1-4, with a possible D match to TRBD1 (5 bases). From germline, CDR1 is KGHPV and CDR2 FQNQEV (reference sequence). The V end was cut by 6 bases, the J end by 0 bases, with 14 bases between. The CDR3 totals 16 residues. The CDR3 region is CASSPGQKISNERLFF. The part of the CDR3 DNA that was read is TGTGCCAGCAGCCCCGGACAAAAAATTTCCAACGAAAGATTATTT. The full variable domain, its missing parts supplied by reference TRBV26 and TRBJ1-4, is NSKVIQTPRYLVKGQGQKAKMRCIPEKGHPVVFWYQQNKNNEFKFLINFQNQEVLQQIDMTEKRFSAECPSNSPCSLEIQSSEAGDSALYLCASSPGQKISNERLFFGHGTKLSVL.

A word on this clone: Mouse gene names apply. Read sequence stops 1 residue before the CDR3 end, and the germline J gene provides the missing end. The rearrangement joins TRBV26 to TRBJ1-1; D gene unclear. Trimming took 1 base from V and 0 from J, leaving 9 bases between them. Germline V gene data show CDR1 as KGHPV and CDR2 as FQNQEV (reference sequence). This CDR3 region has 15 residues. CDR3 DNA, as far as it was read: TGTGCCAGCAGTCTGTTGGCGGTCGCAAACACAGAAGTCTTC. As protein: CASSLLAVANTEVF. The CDR3 reads in full as CASSLLAVANTEVFF.

With regard to this clone: Gene and germline names: mouse. The CDR3 end lies 1 residue beyond the end of the read and is filled in from the germline J gene. The chain is built from TRBV3 and TRBJ2-3; 11 bases align to TRBD2. The CDR3 consists of 14 residues. Looked up from germline, CDR1 is SNHLY and CDR2 is FYNGKV (reference sequence). J was trimmed by 5 bases and V by 5 bases; bases with no gene match: 3. Here the CDR3 reads CASSPGLGGETLYF. The CDR3 bases that were read are TGTGCCAGCAGCCCCGGACTGGGGGGAGAAACGCTGTAT.

This clone appeared a few times. Gene and germline names: mouse. The read ends 1 residue shy of where the CDR3 ends; the end is completed using the germline J gene. The chain links TRBV3 to TRBJ2-5; TRBD1 is a possible D gene (6 bases). The V gene lost 4 bases and the J gene lost 6 bases, with 8 bases spanning the gap. The CDR3 is made up of 12 amino acids. CDR1 is SNHLY, CDR2 FYNGKV, per germline (reference sequence). CDR3 sequence: CASSSDRDTQYF. CDR3 DNA (partial): TGTGCCAGCAGCTCCGACAGGGACACCCAGTAC.

Turning to this clone: Gene and germline names: mouse. The read terminates 1 residue ahead of where the CDR3 ends, so the germline J gene completes it. The chain combines TRBV13-3 with TRBJ1-4; no definite D call. CDR1 NNHDY and CDR2 SYVADS come from the germline V gene. Trimming removed 5 bases from V and 2 bases from J, with 10 bases in between. CDR3 length: 14 amino acids. The CDR3 loop is CASSQHNSNERLFF. CDR3 DNA (partial): TGTGCCAGCAGCCAGCACAACTCCAACGAAAGATTATTT.

With regard to this clone: Mouse gene names apply. The read ends 1 residue shy of where the CDR3 ends; the end is completed using the germline J gene. This rearrangement joins TRBV3 to TRBJ1-4, with a tentative D call TRBD1 (5 bases). V was cut by 4 bases and J by 0 bases, with 9 bases left in between. Germline V gene sequence: CDR1 SNHLY, CDR2 FYNGKV (reference sequence). The CDR3 length is 15 residues. Partial CDR3 DNA: TGTGCCAGCAGCTATAGACAGATTTCCAACGAAAGATTATTT. It encodes CASSYRQISNERLF. The whole CDR3 sequence reads CASSYRQISNERLFF.